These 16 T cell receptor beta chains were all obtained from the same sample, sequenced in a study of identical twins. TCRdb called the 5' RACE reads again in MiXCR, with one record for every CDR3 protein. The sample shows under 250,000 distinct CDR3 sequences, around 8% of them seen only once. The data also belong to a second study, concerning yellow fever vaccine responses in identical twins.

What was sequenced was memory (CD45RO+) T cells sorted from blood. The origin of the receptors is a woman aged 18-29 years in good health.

The CDR3 here is CASSPGGQTSTEAFF. As DNA, the CDR3 is TGTGCCAGCAGCCCGGGGGGACAGACAAGCACTGAAGCTTTCTTT. The chain has TRBV28 and TRBJ1-1; TRBD1 matches at 7 bases. The V and J ends lost 6 bases and 4 bases, in that order; junction bases with no gene match: 11. The CDR3 covers 15 residues. Germline V gives CDR1 MDHEN, CDR2 SYDVKM.

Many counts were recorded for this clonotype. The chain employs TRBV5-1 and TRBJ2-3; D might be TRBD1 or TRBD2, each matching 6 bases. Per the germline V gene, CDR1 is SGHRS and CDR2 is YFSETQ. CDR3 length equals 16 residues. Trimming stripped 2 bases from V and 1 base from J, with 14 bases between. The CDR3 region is CASSFQTGGRTDTQYF. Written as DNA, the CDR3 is TGCGCCAGCAGCTTCCAGACAGGAGGGCGCACAGATACGCAGTATTTT.

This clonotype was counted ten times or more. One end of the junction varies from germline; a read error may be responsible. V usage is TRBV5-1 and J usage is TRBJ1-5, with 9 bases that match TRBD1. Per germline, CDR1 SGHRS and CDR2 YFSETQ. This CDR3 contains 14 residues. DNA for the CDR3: TGTGCCAGCAGCTCGGGACAGGGAAATCAGCCCCAGCATTTT. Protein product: CASSSGQGNQPQHF. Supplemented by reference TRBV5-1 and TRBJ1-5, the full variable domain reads KAGVTQTPRYLIKTRGQQVTLSCSPISGHRSVSWYQQTPGQGLQFLFEYFSETQRNKGNFPGRFSGRQFSNSRSEMNVSTLELGDSALYLCASSSGQGNQPQHFGDGTRLSIL.

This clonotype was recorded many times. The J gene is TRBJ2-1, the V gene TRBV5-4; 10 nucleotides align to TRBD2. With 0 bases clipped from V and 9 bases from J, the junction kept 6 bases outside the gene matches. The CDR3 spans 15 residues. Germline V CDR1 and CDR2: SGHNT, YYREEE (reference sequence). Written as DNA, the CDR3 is TGTGCCAGCAGCTTGGAACTAGCGGGGAACGGTGAGCAGTTCTTC. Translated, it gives CASSLELAGNGEQFF.

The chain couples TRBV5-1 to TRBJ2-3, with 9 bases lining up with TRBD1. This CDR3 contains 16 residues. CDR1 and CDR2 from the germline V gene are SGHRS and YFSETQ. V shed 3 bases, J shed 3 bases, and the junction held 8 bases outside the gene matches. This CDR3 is CASSSVPGQGTDTQYF. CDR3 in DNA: TGCGCCAGCAGCTCAGTCCCGGGACAGGGAACAGATACGCAGTATTTT.

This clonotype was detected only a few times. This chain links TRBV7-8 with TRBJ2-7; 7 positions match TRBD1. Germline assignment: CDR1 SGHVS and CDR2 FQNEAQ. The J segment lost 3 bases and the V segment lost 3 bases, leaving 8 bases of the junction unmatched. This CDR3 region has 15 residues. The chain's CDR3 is CASSFGTGVGYEQYF. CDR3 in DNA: TGTGCCAGCAGCTTTGGAACAGGGGTTGGCTACGAGCAGTACTTC.

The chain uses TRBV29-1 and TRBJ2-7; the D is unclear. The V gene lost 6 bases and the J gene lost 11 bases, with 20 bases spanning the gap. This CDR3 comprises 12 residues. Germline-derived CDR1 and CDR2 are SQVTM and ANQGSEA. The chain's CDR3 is CSVQTDGIDEYF. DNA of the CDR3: TGCAGCGTACAGACGGACGGCATAGATGAGTACTTC.

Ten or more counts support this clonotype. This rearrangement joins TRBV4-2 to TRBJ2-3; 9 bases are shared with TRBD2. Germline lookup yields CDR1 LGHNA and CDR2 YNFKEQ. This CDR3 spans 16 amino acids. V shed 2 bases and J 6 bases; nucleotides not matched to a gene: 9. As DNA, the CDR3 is TGTGCCAGCAGCCAACCGAGCGGGGGGATGGGGGATACGCAGTATTTT. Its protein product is CASSQPSGGMGDTQYF.

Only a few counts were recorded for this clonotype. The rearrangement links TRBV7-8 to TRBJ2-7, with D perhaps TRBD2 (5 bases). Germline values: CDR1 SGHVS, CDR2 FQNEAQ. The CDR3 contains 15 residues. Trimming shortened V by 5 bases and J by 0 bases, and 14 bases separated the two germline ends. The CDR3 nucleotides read TGTGCCAGCAGCCCGATCCGGGGAAGCTCCTACGAGCAGTACTTC. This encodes CASSPIRGSSYEQYF.

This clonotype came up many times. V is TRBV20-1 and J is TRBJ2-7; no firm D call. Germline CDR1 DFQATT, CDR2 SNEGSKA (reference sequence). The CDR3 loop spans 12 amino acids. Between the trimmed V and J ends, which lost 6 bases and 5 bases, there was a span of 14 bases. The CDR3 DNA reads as TGCAGTGCAAGCGATATGGTGGACGAGCAGTACTTC. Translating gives CSASDMVDEQYF.

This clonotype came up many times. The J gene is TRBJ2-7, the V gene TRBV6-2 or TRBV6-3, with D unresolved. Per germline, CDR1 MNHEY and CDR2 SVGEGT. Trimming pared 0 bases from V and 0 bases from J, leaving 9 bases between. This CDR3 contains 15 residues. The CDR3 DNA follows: TGTGCCAGCAGTTACTCGGCAGTTGGCTCCTACGAGCAGTACTTC. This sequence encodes CASSYSAVGSYEQYF.

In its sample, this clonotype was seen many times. CDR3 sequence (DNA): TGTGCCACCAGTGCCCGGAGGAGCGGGGGAAACTACAATGAGCAGTTCTTC. Translating gives CATSARRSGGNYNEQFF. The chain carries TRBV24-1 and TRBJ2-1; 8 bases are shared with TRBD2. Trimming took 5 bases from V and 3 from J; bases not matched to a gene: 11. Germline CDR1 is KGHDR and CDR2 is SFDVKD. The CDR3 is 17 residues long.

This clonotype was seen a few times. The CDR3: CASSLEGRGDEKLFF. CDR3 DNA: TGTGCCAGCAGCTTAGAGGGGCGCGGGGATGAAAAACTGTTTTTT. V and J are TRBV7-2 and TRBJ1-4; D might be TRBD1 (5 bases). Trimming shortened V by 1 base and J by 6 bases, and 12 bases separated the two germline ends. There are 15 residues in the CDR3. Germline V gene lookup returns CDR1 SGHTA and CDR2 FQGNSA.

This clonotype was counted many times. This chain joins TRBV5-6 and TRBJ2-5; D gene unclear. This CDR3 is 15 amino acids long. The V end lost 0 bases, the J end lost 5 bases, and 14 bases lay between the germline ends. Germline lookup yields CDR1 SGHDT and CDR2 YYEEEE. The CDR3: CASSLAVLPRETQYF. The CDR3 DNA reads TGTGCCAGCAGCTTGGCGGTCTTGCCGAGGGAGACCCAGTACTTC.

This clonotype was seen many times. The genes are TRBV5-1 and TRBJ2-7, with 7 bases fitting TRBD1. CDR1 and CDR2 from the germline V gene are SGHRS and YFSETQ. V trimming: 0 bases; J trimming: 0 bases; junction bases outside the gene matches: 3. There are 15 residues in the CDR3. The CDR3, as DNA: TGCGCCAGCAGCTTGGCCGGGGACAGCTCCTACGAGCAGTACTTC. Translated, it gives CASSLAGDSSYEQYF.

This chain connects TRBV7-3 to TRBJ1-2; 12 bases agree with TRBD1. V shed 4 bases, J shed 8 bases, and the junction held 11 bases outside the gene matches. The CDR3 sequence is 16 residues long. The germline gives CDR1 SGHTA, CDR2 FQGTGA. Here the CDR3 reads CASSSSAGQGAGGYTF. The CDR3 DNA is TGTGCCAGCAGCTCTTCGGCGGGACAGGGGGCTGGGGGCTACACCTTC.